The 13 T cell receptor beta chains presented below share a single source sample, sequenced in a study of blood T cell repertoires in COVID-19. Here immunoSEQ multiplex PCR was the method, and the copy in TCRdb shows in-frame clones only, minus some. The table lists some 140,000 clones, approximately 80% of them singletons. The sequenced sample was peripheral blood. These receptors were taken from a man in his sixties who had recovered from COVID-19.

Written as DNA, the CDR3 is TGTGCCAGCAGTGGGGACAGGGTGGAGGGCTACACCTTC. It codes for CASSGDRVEGYTF. The chain employs TRBV6-6 and TRBJ1-2, with 9 bases matching TRBD1. The V gene end was trimmed by 5 bases and the J gene end by 8 bases; junction bases not matched to a gene: 6. The CDR3 sequence is 13 residues long. Germline CDR1 and CDR2: MNHNY and SVGAGI (reference sequence).

The J gene is TRBJ1-1, the V gene TRBV5-4, with D tentatively TRBD1 (6 bases). Trimming took 7 bases from V and 0 from J, leaving 16 bases between them. The CDR3 has 15 amino acids. Looked up from germline, CDR1 is SGHNT and CDR2 is YYREEE (reference sequence). DNA for the CDR3: TGTGCCAGCTCCGACGTGGGACACATGAACACTGAAGCTTTCTTT. It is translated as CASSDVGHMNTEAFF. The full variable domain, rest sourced from reference TRBV5-4 and TRBJ1-1, is ETGVTQSPTHLIKTRGQQVTLRCSSQSGHNTVSWYQQALGQGPQFIFQYYREEENGRGNFPPRFSGLQFPNYSSELNVNALELDDSALYLCASSDVGHMNTEAFFGQGTRLTVV.

The chain recombines TRBV28 with TRBJ1-1; D unclear. Deletions cut 6 bases from V and 5 bases from J, with 13 bases between. Germline V gene data show CDR1 as MDHEN and CDR2 as SYDVKM. The CDR3 has 13 residues. The CDR3 DNA is TGTGCCAGCAGCCATAGTGGAGGAACTGAAGCTTTCTTT. Its translation: CASSHSGGTEAFF.

The CDR3 reads CASSSREAGTDTQYF. The CDR3 nucleotides read TGTGCCAGCAGCTCCCGGGAAGCTGGCACAGATACGCAGTATTTT. This sequence joins TRBV7-2 and TRBJ2-3; D may be TRBD2 (5 bases). V was shortened by 4 bases and J by 1 base, with 12 bases between the two germline ends. The V gene's germline CDR1 is SGHTA and CDR2 FQGNSA. The CDR3 consists of 15 residues.

The V and J genes are TRBV28 and TRBJ2-3; 7 bases are shared with TRBD2. V lost 7 bases, J lost 2 bases, and 9 bases stayed unmatched. CDR3 length: 15 residues. The germline CDR1 and CDR2 sequences are MDHEN and SYDVKM. This chain's CDR3 is CASKSPSGATDTQYF. CDR3 nucleotide sequence: TGTGCCAGCAAGTCTCCCAGCGGGGCCACAGATACGCAGTATTTT.

This clone has just one count. This CDR3 is CASSFQYNEQFF. In DNA, the CDR3 is TGTGCCAGCAGTTTTCAGTACAATGAGCAGTTCTTC. This chain connects TRBV2 to TRBJ2-1; D remains unclear. Trimming pared 5 bases from V and 4 bases from J, leaving 6 bases between. Germline lookup yields CDR1 SNHLY and CDR2 FYNNEI. The CDR3 spans 12 residues.

The V gene is TRBV30, the J gene TRBJ1-6, with TRBD1 as a possible D gene (5 bases). This CDR3 spans 14 amino acids. Germline V CDR1 and CDR2: GTSNPN, SVGIG (reference sequence). Trimming took off 5 bases at V and 6 bases at J, with 14 bases between the two ends. CDR3 DNA sequence: TGTGCCTGGGACTCAGGGATTAGTAATTCACCCCTCCACTTT. It encodes CAWDSGISNSPLHF.

The V and J genes are TRBV18 and TRBJ2-7; D possibly corresponds to TRBD1 (5 bases). Trimming took 2 bases from V and 5 from J, leaving 13 bases between them. There are 14 residues in the CDR3. Germline V gene sequence: CDR1 KGHSH, CDR2 LQKENI. CDR3 sequence: CASSPGASSNEQYF. In DNA, the CDR3 is TGTGCCAGCTCACCAGGGGCTAGTAGCAACGAGCAGTACTTC.

V gene TRBV4-1 combines with J gene TRBJ1-2; 11 bases match TRBD1. J gave up 7 bases and V 0 bases, and 4 bases lay outside the gene matches. Germline values: CDR1 MGHRA, CDR2 YSYEKL. The CDR3 is made up of 15 amino acids. The CDR3 loop is CASSQDGQGASGYTF. The CDR3 DNA sequence: TGCGCCAGCAGCCAAGACGGACAGGGGGCTTCTGGCTACACCTTC.

The V and J genes are TRBV4-2 and TRBJ2-2, with 7 positions matching TRBD2. The CDR3 runs 17 residues. V was pared by 0 bases and J by 8 bases, with 12 bases of the junction left unmatched. CDR1 and CDR2 from the germline V gene are LGHNA and YNFKEQ. In DNA, the CDR3 is TGTGCCAGCAGCCAAGACGGGCTAGCGGCCCCGAGTGGGGAGCTGTTTTTT. The encoded protein is CASSQDGLAAPSGELFF.

A few counts support this clone. This chain connects TRBV7-2 to TRBJ2-3; possibly TRBD2 for D (5 bases). Germline loops: CDR1 SGHTA, CDR2 FQGNSA. Trimming shortened V by 7 bases and J by 2 bases, and 10 bases separated the two germline ends. The CDR3 runs 13 residues. DNA of the CDR3: TGTGCCAGCATCCCGGGGTCCACAGATACGCAGTATTTT. Encoded protein: CASIPGSTDTQYF.

The rearrangement uses TRBV6-2 or TRBV6-3 and TRBJ1-2, with 9 bases aligning to TRBD1. The CDR3 runs to 14 residues. The V and J ends lost 5 bases and 10 bases, in that order; junction bases with no gene match: 11. CDR1 and CDR2 from the germline V gene are MNHEY and SVGEGT. The CDR3 sequence: CASSAYGQGRDYTF. CDR3 bases: TGTGCCAGCAGTGCCTACGGACAGGGGCGCGACTACACCTTC.

The V gene is TRBV6-4, the J gene TRBJ2-5; 8 bases align to TRBD2. Losses at the gene ends were 3 bases for V and 4 bases for J; bases not matched to a gene: 4. CDR1 is MRHNA, CDR2 SNTAGT, per germline. This CDR3 contains 14 residues. As DNA, the CDR3 is TGTGCCAGCAGTGAGTTGGCGGGAGGAGAGACCCAGTACTTC. Protein sequence: CASSELAGGETQYF.